This TCR beta chain is from a study of patients and donors after allogeneic stem cell transplantation. TCRdb reanalysed the RT-PCR reads using MiXCR and keeps one entry per CDR3 protein. Among approximately 160,000 distinct CDR3 sequences, about 30% were seen once, and the ten largest hold 3.2%. This CDR3 is built from 12 residues. V was clipped by 2 bases and J by 7 bases, with 8 bases between them. Germline CDR1 reads MNHEY; CDR2 reads SVGAGI. The chain uses TRBV6-5 and TRBJ1-1; D call uncertain. Sample: blood, either unsorted or a sorted T cell fraction (not recorded which). This receptor was obtained from a human donor who was either an allogeneic HSCT recipient or a stem cell or donor lymphocyte infusion donor (not recorded which). It is not recorded whose cells these are; they may come from a transplant donor. The CDR3 sequence: CASSYAAGEAFF. The CDR3 coding sequence is TGTGCCAGCAGTTACGCCGCGGGTGAAGCTTTCTTT.